The 19 T cell receptor beta chains below all came from one sample that was sequenced in a study of blood T cell repertoires in COVID-19 (dated by TCRdb to 2018 to 2021). To prepare the library, the immunoSEQ multiplex PCR assay was applied. This immuneACCESS table, as held by TCRdb, lists in-frame sequences with V and J called but not all clones. Of the missing ones, under half trace to an unresolved V gene in checked studies; the others have no known cause. This sample comprises fewer than 250,000 clones, 70% to 90% of them detected only once. The ten top clones hold 3.5% to 4% of the sample. The sample taken for sequencing was PBMCs or T cells enriched from blood (not recorded which). These receptors all stem from a woman aged 35 to 49 with acute COVID-19.

The chain carries TRBV5-1 and TRBJ2-1; tentatively, D is TRBD2 (7 bases). Germline V gives CDR1 SGHRS, CDR2 YFSETQ. The length of the CDR3 is 15 residues. Deletions cut 4 bases from V and 6 bases from J, with 17 bases between. The DNA for the CDR3 is TGCGCCAGCAGCCGAACGGGGGGCGGGATCAATGAGCAGTTCTTC. Amino acids: CASSRTGGGINEQFF. Full variable domain (remainder filled in from reference TRBV5-1 and TRBJ2-1): KAGVTQTPRYLIKTRGQQVTLSCSPISGHRSVSWYQQTPGQGLQFLFEYFSETQRNKGNFPGRFSGRQFSNSRSEMNVSTLELGDSALYLCASSRTGGGINEQFFGPGTRLTVL.

The chain links TRBV19 to TRBJ2-7; a weak D match, TRBD1 (6 bases). CDR1 LNHDA and CDR2 SQIVND come from the germline V gene (reference sequence). CDR3 length equals 14 residues. The V gene lost 10 bases and the J gene lost 0 bases, with 16 bases spanning the gap. CDR3 bases: TGTGCCACGAGGGACACCAGAAGCTCCTACGAGCAGTACTTC. Its translation is CATRDTRSSYEQYF.

In this sample, this clone turned up once. The chain is built from TRBV27 and TRBJ2-1, with a tentative D call TRBD2 (7 bases). Trimming cost V 3 bases and J 7 bases, with 16 bases left between them. The CDR3 length is 15 residues. Germline-derived CDR1 and CDR2 are MNHEY and SMNVEV (reference sequence). As DNA, the CDR3 is TGTGCCAGCAGTTTTGGGGGGGCGATTTGGAATGAGCAGTTCTTC. It encodes CASSFGGAIWNEQFF.

The table lists this clone with a count of one. V usage is TRBV7-3 and J usage is TRBJ1-1; D is unclear. The germline V and J ends were trimmed by 1 base and 5 bases, with 8 bases remaining between them. The CDR3 consists of 13 residues. CDR1 is SGHTA, CDR2 FQGTGA, per germline. CDR3 region: CASSLNKRTEAFF. CDR3 in DNA: TGTGCCAGCAGCTTAAATAAACGGACTGAAGCTTTCTTT.

This rearrangement joins TRBV4-1 to TRBJ1-2; perhaps TRBD1 as D (5 bases). The CDR3 runs to 15 residues. Deletions cut 0 bases from V and 4 bases from J, with 12 bases between. Germline V gene data show CDR1 as MGHRA and CDR2 as YSYEKL. The CDR3 loop reads CASSQDSGAVYGYTF. CDR3 bases: TGCGCCAGCAGCCAAGATAGCGGGGCGGTCTATGGCTACACCTTC.

The J gene is TRBJ1-1, the V gene TRBV28; the match to TRBD1 covers 10 bases. The CDR3 totals 14 residues. Per the germline V gene, CDR1 is MDHEN and CDR2 is SYDVKM. V shed 6 bases, J shed 4 bases, and the junction held 5 bases outside the gene matches. Here the CDR3 reads CASRRQGASTEAFF. The CDR3 nucleotides are TGTGCCAGCAGGAGACAGGGGGCGAGCACTGAAGCTTTCTTT. The variable domain in full, completed from reference TRBV28 and TRBJ1-1, reads DVKVTQSSRYLVKRTGEKVFLECVQDMDHENMFWYRQDPGLGLRLIYFSYDVKMKEKGDIPEGYSVSREKKERFSLILESASTNQTSMYLCASRRQGASTEAFFGQGTRLTVV.

The V and J genes are TRBV12-3 or TRBV12-4 and TRBJ2-7; weak D call: TRBD2 (6 bases). CDR3 length: 12 residues. Between the trimmed V and J ends, which lost 4 bases and 4 bases, there was a span of 8 bases. The CDR3, as DNA: TGTGCCAGCAGTTCTAGCGTGTACGAGCAGTACTTC. Protein product: CASSSSVYEQYF.

The chain uses TRBV20-1 and TRBJ2-7; possible D gene TRBD2, 5 bases. The CDR3 is 11 residues long. The germline V gene has CDR1 DFQATT and CDR2 SNEGSKA (reference sequence). The CDR3 DNA reads as TGCAGCGAGGGTACGGGCTACGAGCAGTACTTC. Its protein is CSEGTGYEQYF.

This chain connects TRBV28 to TRBJ1-2, with 7 bases lining up with TRBD1. The CDR3 length is 13 residues. Looked up from germline, CDR1 is MDHEN and CDR2 is SYDVKM. Trimming at V came to 2 bases and at J to 8 bases, leaving 5 bases not matched to a gene. CDR3 in amino acids: CASSLLRGRGYTF. CDR3 coding DNA: TGTGCCAGCAGTTTACTGAGGGGGCGAGGCTACACCTTC.

The chain combines TRBV9 with TRBJ2-1, with a possible D match to TRBD1 (6 bases). The CDR3 runs 17 residues. With 1 base removed from V and 5 bases from J, the gap between germline ends came to 19 bases. Germline-derived CDR1 and CDR2 are SGDLS and YYNGEE. The chain's CDR3 is CASSVRGITGFNNEQFF. CDR3 DNA sequence: TGTGCCAGCAGCGTAAGGGGTATTACAGGGTTTAACAATGAGCAGTTCTTC.

This sequence joins TRBV4-3 and TRBJ1-5; D remains ambiguous. Germline V gene lookup returns CDR1 LGHNA and CDR2 YSLEER. V lost 3 bases, J lost 1 base, and 7 bases lay in between. CDR3 length: 14 residues. The CDR3 here is CASSHELSNQPQHF. The CDR3 DNA reads TGCGCCAGCAGCCATGAACTGAGCAATCAGCCCCAGCATTTT.

The genes are TRBV10-3 and TRBJ1-2; D unresolved. CDR1 is ENHRY and CDR2 is SYGVKD in the germline V gene. V lost 0 bases and J lost 5, with 19 bases in between. The CDR3 consists of 17 residues. CDR3 sequence reads: CAISESSGKARIYGYTF. CDR3 nucleotide sequence: TGTGCCATCAGTGAGTCGTCAGGTAAAGCACGAATTTATGGCTACACCTTC.

This chain links TRBV19 with TRBJ1-2, with D unresolved. The CDR3 consists of 16 residues. Germline assignment: CDR1 LNHDA and CDR2 SQIVND (reference sequence). The V end lost 3 bases, the J end lost 2 bases, and 16 bases lay between the germline ends. The CDR3 sequence is CASSITTRQLNYGYTF. The CDR3 coding sequence is TGTGCCAGTAGTATCACAACCCGCCAGTTAAACTATGGCTACACCTTC. Combining the CDR3 with reference TRBV19 and TRBJ1-2 gives the whole variable domain DGGITQSPKYLFRKEGQNVTLSCEQNLNHDAMYWYRQDPGQGLRLIYYSQIVNDFQKGDIAEGYSVSREKKESFPLTVTSAQKNPTAFYLCASSITTRQLNYGYTFGSGTRLTVV.

The chain combines TRBV18 with TRBJ2-3, with 7 nucleotides matching TRBD1. After removal of 3 bases from V and 2 bases from J, the junction contained 8 bases not matched to a gene. The germline CDR1 and CDR2 sequences are KGHSH and LQKENI. This CDR3 contains 16 residues. CDR3 residues: CASSPPWTGATDTQYF. The CDR3 region has the DNA TGTGCCAGCTCACCCCCCTGGACAGGTGCCACAGATACGCAGTATTTT.

This clone was observed a handful of times. The chain is built from TRBV7-3 and TRBJ2-7; no firm D call. This CDR3 spans 14 amino acids. V dropped 5 bases and J dropped 1 base, with 12 bases sitting between them. In germline, CDR1 is SGHTA, CDR2 FQGTGA. The CDR3, as DNA: TGTGCCAGCAGCCCAACGAGCCGTTCCTACGAGCAGTACTTC. Translating gives CASSPTSRSYEQYF.

This clone has only one observation. This sequence joins TRBV27 and TRBJ2-6, with a tentative D call TRBD2 (6 bases). Germline lookup yields CDR1 MNHEY and CDR2 SMNVEV (reference sequence). The CDR3 runs to 16 residues. V gave up 1 base and J gave up 0 bases, with 7 bases separating them. As DNA, the CDR3 is TGTGCCAGCAGTTTATACGGGAGCTCTGGGGCCAACGTCCTGACTTTC. This translates into CASSLYGSSGANVLTF.

This chain connects TRBV28 to TRBJ2-7; the match to TRBD2 covers 7 bases. The germline V gene has CDR1 MDHEN and CDR2 SYDVKM. J lost 7 bases, V lost 2 bases, and 14 bases had no gene match. The CDR3 spans 16 residues. The CDR3 sequence is CASSLGLGGSGREQYF. CDR3 DNA sequence: TGTGCCAGCAGTTTAGGGTTGGGCGGGAGCGGTCGGGAGCAGTACTTC.

As to this clone: Other DNA sequences in this specimen translate into the identical CDR3. V usage is TRBV7-9 and J usage is TRBJ2-5; D is possibly TRBD2 (6 bases). Trimming pared 4 bases from V and 4 bases from J, leaving 19 bases between. The CDR3 sequence is 16 residues long. Germline-derived CDR1 and CDR2 are SEHNR and FQNEAQ (reference sequence). CDR3 amino acids: CASSSQEGTLGETQYF. In DNA, the CDR3 is TGTGCCAGCAGCTCACAGGAAGGGACTTTGGGAGAGACCCAGTACTTC.

The chain links TRBV11-2 to TRBJ1-1; maybe TRBD1 (5 bases). V lost 1 base to trimming and J lost 5 bases, with 8 bases between them. Per the germline V gene, CDR1 is SGHAT and CDR2 is FQNNGV. The CDR3 extends over 13 amino acids. CDR3 DNA: TGTGCCAGCAGCTTAGGGACACTAACTGAAGCTTTCTTT. Protein: CASSLGTLTEAFF.